This T cell receptor (beta chain) originates from a study of T cell changes during pregnancy in multiple sclerosis. CDR1 and CDR2 from the germline V gene are SQVTM and ANQGSEA. V was shortened by 4 bases and J by 0 bases, with 6 bases between the two germline ends. The CDR3 spans 13 residues. Produced via immunoSEQ multiplex PCR; TCRdb's table is partial and in-frame only. The sample lists around 56,000 clones, about 89% occurring once. The chain joins TRBV29-1 to TRBJ1-4; D call uncertain. The receptor comes from a female donor with multiple sclerosis, enrolled in a pregnancy study. The starting material was peripheral blood, obtained after pregnancy. DNA of the CDR3: TGCAGCGTTGTATTAGCAACTAATGAAAAACTGTTTTTT. Its protein product is CSVVLATNEKLFF. The full variable domain, in which reference TRBV29-1 and TRBJ1-4 provide the parts outside the CDR3, is SAVISQKPSRDICQRGTSLTIQCQVDSQVTMMFWYRQQPGQSLTLIATANQGSEATYESGFVIDKFPISRPNLTFSTLTVSNMSPEDSSIYLCSVVLATNEKLFFGSGTQLSVL.